Listed below are T cell receptor beta chains from one sample, sequenced in a study of identical twins. TCRdb processed the 5' RACE reads anew with MiXCR; each CDR3 protein has one entry. The table includes 200,000 to 300,000 distinct CDR3 sequences, 10% to 13% detected once. The source material was memory T cells sorted from blood. Receptors originate from a man over 45 in good health. CDR3s include the opening cysteine and the closing phenylalanine or tryptophan. A D gene is named only where the DNA matches it firmly. Size is stated for part of the rows, as once, few or many counts, or as a class when the clone is expanded.

TRBD1,TRBV5-1,TRBJ1-2,many,CASSLGQGARGYTF,TGCGCCAGCAGCTTGGGACAGGGGGCTCGTGGCTACACCTTC
TRBD1,TRBV20-1,TRBJ2-2,NA,CSATGGLFGELFF,TGCAGTGCTACAGGGGGCTTGTTCGGGGAGCTGTTTTTT
NA,TRBV27,TRBJ2-3,few,CASSLLSGSASTDTQYF,TGTGCTAGCAGTTTATTATCAGGCTCTGCTAGCACAGATACGCAGTATTTT
TRBD1,TRBV7-2,TRBJ1-6,NA,CASSFGTDNSPLHF,TGTGCCAGCAGCTTCGGGACAGATAATTCACCCCTCCACTTT
NA,TRBV4-2,TRBJ2-1,few,CASSQDSTGANNEQFF,TGTGCCAGCAGCCAAGATTCTACGGGAGCTAACAATGAGCAGTTCTTC
TRBD2,TRBV3-1,TRBJ2-3,many,CASSQGTSGRSRTQYF,TGTGCCAGCAGCCAAGGAACTAGCGGGAGGTCACGTACGCAGTATTTT
TRBD1,TRBV28,TRBJ2-7,many,CASSLLIPTGSSYEQYF,TGTGCCAGCAGTTTATTAATCCCGACAGGGAGTTCGTACGAGCAGTACTTC
TRBD1,TRBV6-1,TRBJ1-2,many,CASSFDRDYGYTF,TGTGCCAGCAGCTTCGACAGGGACTATGGCTACACCTTC
TRBD2,TRBV20-1,TRBJ2-1,many,CSARDLRRGVSYNEQFF,TGCAGTGCTAGAGATCTAAGGCGGGGGGTCTCCTACAATGAGCAGTTCTTC
NA,TRBV20-1,TRBJ1-2,few,CSVQGQANYGYTF,TGCAGTGTACAGGGCCAAGCTAACTATGGCTACACCTTC
TRBD1,TRBV27,TRBJ2-1,few,CASSLYGTGHNEQFF,TGTGCCAGCAGTTTATATGGGACAGGTCACAATGAGCAGTTCTTC
NA,TRBV5-1,TRBJ2-7,many,CASRGSANEQYF,TGCGCCAGCAGAGGTTCGGCTAACGAGCAGTACTTC
NA,TRBV5-4,TRBJ2-7,NA,CASSLDKVYEQYF,TGTGCCAGCAGCTTGGACAAAGTCTACGAGCAGTACTTC
NA,TRBV20-1,TRBJ2-3,few,CSARDLGRSTDTQYF,TGCAGTGCTAGAGATCTTGGGCGGAGCACAGATACGCAGTATTTT
NA,TRBV5-1,TRBJ1-3,NA,CASSPDGSGNTIYF,TGCGCCAGCAGCCCGGATGGTTCTGGAAACACCATATATTTT
NA,TRBV7-9,TRBJ2-5,NA,CASSFGGRQETQYF,TGTGCCAGCAGCTTCGGGGGGCGGCAAGAGACCCAGTACTTC
NA,TRBV7-2,TRBJ1-2,many,CASSLYAGALYGYTF,TGTGCCAGCAGCTTATATGCAGGGGCCCTATATGGCTACACCTTC
NA,TRBV5-1,TRBJ2-3,NA,CASSLGAGTTDTQYF,TGCGCCAGCAGCTTGGGGGCGGGGACCACAGATACGCAGTATTTT
NA,TRBV9,TRBJ2-2,many,CASSPQQARTGELFF,TGTGCCAGCAGCCCCCAGCAGGCCCGCACCGGGGAGCTGTTTTTT
TRBD1,TRBV5-1,TRBJ2-2,NA,CASSYRQGPTGELFF,TGCGCCAGCAGCTACCGACAGGGGCCCACCGGGGAGCTGTTTTTT
NA,TRBV20-1,TRBJ1-3,many,CSAIGHLGISGNTIYF,TGCAGTGCTATAGGCCACCTAGGGATCTCTGGAAACACCATATATTTT
NA,TRBV7-2,TRBJ2-3,NA,CASTSRAVSPTDTQYF,TGTGCCAGCACCTCAAGGGCGGTTTCACCCACAGATACGCAGTATTTT
TRBD1,TRBV7-6,TRBJ2-1,many,CASSLGQGSNNEQFF,TGTGCCAGCAGCCTGGGACAGGGATCGAACAATGAGCAGTTCTTC
NA,TRBV12-3/TRBV12-4,TRBJ2-1,many,CASSSQTTGFMQFF,TGTGCCAGCAGTTCACAGACTACAGGGTTTATGCAGTTCTTC
NA,TRBV11-2,TRBJ2-1,NA,CASSLRAGANNEQFF,TGTGCCAGCAGCTTAAGGGCGGGGGCTAACAATGAGCAGTTCTTC
NA,TRBV20-1,TRBJ2-2,NA,CSASQLRDTGELFF,TGCAGTGCTAGTCAACTCCGGGACACCGGGGAGCTGTTTTTT
NA,TRBV4-2,TRBJ2-5,NA,CASSQDADGTQYF,TGTGCCAGCAGCCAAGATGCAGACGGGACCCAGTACTTC
TRBD1,TRBV28,TRBJ2-3,few,CASSQGALGTDTQYF,TGTGCCAGCAGCCAGGGGGCTTTGGGCACAGATACGCAGTATTTT
NA,TRBV7-3,TRBJ2-3,NA,CASSLGGSAQYF,TGTGCCAGCAGCTTAGGGGGGTCAGCGCAGTATTTT
NA,TRBV5-1,TRBJ2-5,few,CASSRGQGGYQETQYF,TGCGCCAGCAGCCGTGGACAGGGAGGGTACCAAGAGACCCAGTACTTC
TRBD2,TRBV7-8,TRBJ2-7,once,CASSSIAGTYEQYF,TGTGCCAGCAGCTCGATAGCGGGGACCTACGAGCAGTACTTC
TRBD1,TRBV5-1,TRBJ2-1,few,CASSKTQGTSGEQFF,TGCGCCAGCAGCAAAACACAGGGGACCAGCGGTGAGCAGTTCTTC
NA,TRBV20-1,TRBJ1-1,few,CSMTENTEAFF,TGCAGTATGACAGAGAACACTGAAGCTTTCTTT
TRBD1,TRBV20-1,TRBJ2-1,NA,CSASGQGESREQFF,TGCAGTGCTAGCGGACAGGGGGAGTCCCGTGAGCAGTTCTTC
NA,TRBV4-2,TRBJ1-2,NA,CASSHRRDIPGYGYTF,TGTGCCAGCAGCCATCGGAGGGACATACCAGGCTATGGCTACACCTTC
NA,TRBV20-1,TRBJ2-1,many,CSARDAGYNEQFF,TGCAGTGCTAGAGATGCCGGGTACAATGAGCAGTTCTTC
TRBD1,TRBV29-1,TRBJ1-6,many,CSVMTGTDYNSPLHF,TGCAGCGTTATGACCGGGACAGATTATAATTCACCCCTCCACTTT
TRBD2,TRBV4-3,TRBJ2-2,NA,CASSQGAGGPSGELFF,TGCGCCAGCAGCCAAGGGGCGGGAGGGCCCTCCGGGGAGCTGTTTTTT
TRBD2,TRBV11-2,TRBJ2-3,NA,CASSQIPGLAGTSQYF,TGTGCCAGCAGCCAGATACCGGGACTAGCGGGGACGTCGCAGTATTTT
NA,TRBV20-1,TRBJ2-7,few,CSASPHYEQYF,TGCAGTGCTAGCCCTCACTACGAGCAGTACTTC
TRBD1,TRBV7-9,TRBJ1-4,few,CAAGGHEKLFF,TGTGCCGCAGGGGGCCACGAAAAACTGTTTTTT
NA,TRBV7-2,TRBJ2-7,many,CASSLVVGSGEQYF,TGTGCCAGCAGCTTAGTAGTTGGGAGTGGCGAGCAGTACTTC
TRBD2,TRBV27,TRBJ2-7,NA,CASARGAYEQYF,TGTGCCAGCGCTCGGGGGGCCTACGAGCAGTACTTC
NA,TRBV24-1,TRBJ2-2,many,CATSGMNTGELFF,TGTGCCACCAGTGGGATGAACACCGGGGAGCTGTTTTTT
TRBD2,TRBV27,TRBJ2-7,many,CASSFSGDHEQYF,TGTGCCAGCAGTTTTAGCGGGGACCACGAGCAGTACTTC
NA,TRBV28,TRBJ2-6,many,CASKAPMGSTSGANVLTF,TGTGCCAGCAAAGCCCCAATGGGCTCAACCTCTGGGGCCAACGTCCTGACTTTC
TRBD2,TRBV7-2,TRBJ2-1,few,CASSSPGTRSHEQFF,TGTGCCAGCAGCTCGCCGGGGACTAGATCTCATGAGCAGTTCTTC
TRBD2,TRBV7-2,TRBJ2-4,many,CASSLFLPSGGRNIQYF,TGTGCCAGCAGCTTATTCCTGCCTAGCGGGGGGCGGAACATTCAGTACTTC
TRBD2,TRBV2,TRBJ2-3,NA,CASGTSGLSTQYF,TGTGCCAGTGGGACTAGCGGTCTGAGTACGCAGTATTTT
NA,TRBV30,TRBJ2-7,many,CAWSLTDYEQYF,TGTGCCTGGAGTTTGACGGACTACGAGCAGTACTTC
TRBD1,TRBV4-1,TRBJ2-1,few,CASSQQGARYNEQFF,TGCGCCAGCAGCCAACAGGGGGCCCGATACAATGAGCAGTTCTTC
TRBD2,TRBV12-3/TRBV12-4,TRBJ2-1,NA,CASRLTSGSIEQFF,TGTGCCAGCAGGCTGACTAGCGGGAGTATTGAGCAGTTCTTC
NA,TRBV20-1,TRBJ2-7,NA,CSARDIRKDSAAEQYF,TGCAGTGCTAGGGATATAAGAAAGGACAGCGCGGCCGAGCAGTACTTC
NA,TRBV4-1,TRBJ1-2,many,CASSQISLRGVGYGYTF,TGCGCCAGCAGCCAAATTTCCCTGCGGGGGGTCGGCTATGGCTACACCTTC
NA,TRBV11-1,TRBJ2-5,NA,CASSPGTFRGQETQYF,TGTGCCAGCAGCCCAGGCACTTTTAGGGGCCAAGAGACCCAGTACTTC
NA,TRBV27,TRBJ1-2,many,CASTSMQGNYGYTF,TGTGCCAGCACCTCCATGCAGGGCAACTATGGCTACACCTTC
NA,TRBV5-1,TRBJ2-7,many,CASSLAVSHEQYF,TGCGCCAGCAGCTTGGCCGTTAGCCACGAGCAGTACTTC